Presented here are 5 T cell receptor beta chains from one specimen sequenced in a study of T cells in Graves' hyperthyroidism and ophthalmopathy. Amplified TCR beta CDR3 regions derived from RNA transcripts. HTBI primers drove first-round RT-PCR of the TCR CDR3. MiXCR, run by TCRdb on the multiplex PCR reads, gives a single entry per CDR3 protein. The data contain under 400,000 distinct CDR3 sequences, just under 25% of them singletons. The specimen sequenced was blood. The source of these receptors is a man aged 50 or older with Graves' hyperthyroidism.

This clonotype showed up many times. V and J are TRBV6-1 and TRBJ2-3, with D unclear. The V end was cut by 0 bases, the J end by 2 bases, with 6 bases between. From germline, CDR1 is MNHNS and CDR2 SASEGT. This CDR3 has 14 residues. CDR3 in DNA: TGTGCCAGCAGTGAAGCCCGGACCACAGATACGCAGTATTTT. As protein: CASSEARTTDTQYF.

This clonotype appeared a few times. V is TRBV5-1 and J is TRBJ1-6; TRBD1 matches at 9 bases. The CDR3 is 17 amino acids. V shed 4 bases, J shed 0 bases, and the junction held 5 bases outside the gene matches. Germline values: CDR1 SGHRS, CDR2 YFSETQ. DNA for the CDR3: TGCGCCAGCAGCCCGGGACAGGGCGACTCCTATAATTCACCCCTCCACTTT. Translated, it gives CASSPGQGDSYNSPLHF.

Ten or more counts support this clonotype. CDR3 loop: CASSPGLAGGYEQYF. Here the CDR3 DNA reads TGTGCCAGCAGCCCGGGACTAGCGGGAGGCTACGAGCAGTACTTC. The V call is TRBV7-9, the J call TRBJ2-7, with 15 nucleotides matching TRBD2. This CDR3 has 15 residues. V dropped 5 bases and J dropped 3; count of bases not matched to a gene: 2. Per germline, CDR1 SEHNR and CDR2 FQNEAQ (reference sequence).

Written as DNA, the CDR3 is TGTGCCAGCAGTTTAGGAGGGGACAGGGGGAAATACTTC. This translates into CASSLGGDRGKYF. V usage is TRBV12-3 or TRBV12-4 and J usage is TRBJ2-7; 11 nucleotides match TRBD1. With 1 base clipped from V and 13 bases from J, the junction kept 6 bases outside the gene matches. There are 13 residues in the CDR3.

V is TRBV6-2 or TRBV6-3 and J is TRBJ2-1; D remains ambiguous. This CDR3 is 15 amino acids long. Trimming shortened V by 8 bases and J by 9 bases, and 23 bases separated the two germline ends. Germline values: CDR1 MNHEY, CDR2 SVGEGT. The CDR3 nucleotides are TGTGCCAGCCGAAAGATAGGTACAACCTCCTCTGAGCAGTTCTTC. Translated: CASRKIGTTSSEQFF.